A single T cell receptor beta chain is shown here with its context. The antigen it binds to is not known. No base qualities exist here, and no much larger clone lies one base off it. TCR beta VDJ combination and CDR3 sequence profiling used genomic DNA as the template. An Illumina HiSeq 2000 was the platform used for TCR repertoire sequencing. Concerning the study's data processing: Repertoire assessment relied on Simpson's diversity index, CDR3 size and DJ length profiles, and TRBV/TRBJ rearrangement plots. The immunodominant clone was defined as the most abundant DNA sequence in deep sequencing data. CDR3 amino acid sequences were checked for sharing across subjects and were also compared against the VDJdb database and published repertoires. The raw public data were reprocessed by TCRdb itself: fastp quality trimming at Q25, MiXCR clonotype calling, in-frame beta chains only. One record per CDR3 amino acid sequence lists the most common genes and DNA. TCRdb's processing, not the authors' own work, is the source of the V and J calls. The sample profile shows 200,000 or so distinct CDR3 sequences; under 70% of them were found once. The ten top clones hold about 43% of the sample.

In this study, sorted CD4+ and CD8+ T cells from the blood of healthy subjects and of severe aplastic anemia patients had their TCR repertoires deep-sequenced. Ficoll-Paque density gradient centrifugation was used to isolate peripheral blood mononuclear cells. CD4+ and CD8+ T cells were sorted by FACS or magnetic beads before DNA extraction. The source of the sample is a study of CD8+CD57+ T cells in acquired aplastic anemia (dated by TCRdb to the late 2010s). About the study as a whole: A mean of around 3.3 ug of DNA, ranging from roughly 0.17 to 30 ug, was extracted from sorted CD4+ and CD8+ cells. Study-wide findings and limitations: Although around 30 CD8+ CDR3 sequences were shared by patients and controls, these sequences appeared highly expressed in patients and within the immunodominant clones of patients. No significant difference in CD8+ Simpson's diversity was found between patients and healthy controls (P=0.060).

Including the terminal cysteine and phenylalanine, the CDR3 comprises 16 residues. Of all the DNA, just the CDR3 is kept, 48 bases in frame from base 1. CDR1 is given as LNHNV and CDR2 as YYDKDF, both from the germline V gene (reference sequence). The junction shows trimming of 0 bases on V and 5 bases on J, plus 11 bases between the germline ends. This receptor chain uses TRBV15 and TRBJ1-6; the D segment could be TRBD1, given 5 matching bases. The specimen sequenced was sorted CD4+, CD8+, or CD8+CD57+ T cells (not recorded which) from PBMCs. This TCR was recovered from a human donor with severe aplastic anemia or a healthy control (not recorded which). Read as DNA, the sequence is TGTGCCACCAGCAGAGAGTCAGGGACTAATAATTCACCCCTCCACTTT. This yields the protein CATSRESGTNNSPLHF.